This passage covers 16 T cell receptor beta chains from one sample sequenced in a study of beta chain features in type 1 diabetes. Regarding the study as a whole: In every one of the four CD4+ subsets, TCRB CDR3s were moderately but significantly shorter in Type 1 diabetes patients.

The study reverse transcribed the entire isolated RNA, so it sequenced expressed TCRB transcripts. Assay: immunoSEQ multiplex PCR; the TCRdb copy retains only in-frame clones and omits some. The sample records about 340,000 clones, 13% being singletons. Their antigen targets remain unknown. Specimen: naive CD4+ T cells from blood. All receptors derive from a woman under 30 with type 1 diabetes.

This clone was counted only a few times. J is TRBJ1-2 and V is TRBV2; D unresolved. V was cut by 4 bases and J by 0 bases, with 6 bases left in between. The CDR3 consists of 13 residues. The germline V gene has CDR1 SNHLY and CDR2 FYNNEI. In DNA form, the CDR3 reads TGTGCCAGCAGTGGCACAGCTAACTATGGCTACACCTTC. It encodes CASSGTANYGYTF.

The chain links TRBV19 to TRBJ2-7; 14 nucleotides agree with TRBD2. The germline V gene encodes CDR1 LNHDA and CDR2 SQIVND (reference sequence). V was clipped by 4 bases and J by 3 bases; unmatched bases: 11. This CDR3 has 18 amino acids. Here the CDR3 reads CASSTSGTSGSGIYEQYF. CDR3 nucleotides: TGTGCCAGTAGTACCTCCGGGACTAGCGGGAGTGGGATCTACGAGCAGTACTTC.

The V and J genes are TRBV5-1 and TRBJ2-1, with 14 bases fitting TRBD2. Germline lookup yields CDR1 SGHRS and CDR2 YFSETQ. The CDR3 is made up of 17 amino acids. V shed 1 base and J 9 bases; nucleotides not matched to a gene: 9. CDR3 in DNA: TGCGCCAGCAGCTTGCGACTAGCGGGAGGGCAGGGAATTGAGCAGTTCTTC. Amino acids: CASSLRLAGGQGIEQFF.

In this sample, this clone turned up a few times. This CDR3 reads CASSPPGVSTDTQYF. CDR3 coding DNA: TGTGCCAGCTCACCGCCGGGGGTCTCCACAGATACGCAGTATTTT. This chain connects TRBV18 to TRBJ2-3; possible D gene TRBD2, 6 bases. Looked up from germline, CDR1 is KGHSH and CDR2 is LQKENI. CDR3 length: 15 amino acids. The V end was cut by 3 bases, the J end by 2 bases, with 12 bases between. Filled out from reference TRBV18 and TRBJ2-3, the complete variable domain reads NAGVMQNPRHLVRRRGQEARLRCSPMKGHSHVYWYRQLPEEGLKFMVYLQKENIIDESGMPKERFSAEFPKEGPSILRIQQVVRGDSAAYFCASSPPGVSTDTQYFGPGTRLTVL.

A few counts support this clone. V gene TRBV4-2 combines with J gene TRBJ2-1, with 10 bases that match TRBD2. Germline V gene data show CDR1 as LGHNA and CDR2 as YNFKEQ. The CDR3 extends over 15 amino acids. V shed 0 bases, J shed 4 bases, and the junction held 0 bases outside the gene matches. CDR3 sequence: CASSQELAGYNEQFF. Here the CDR3 DNA reads TGTGCCAGCAGCCAAGAACTAGCGGGGTACAATGAGCAGTTCTTC.

As concerns this clone: Different DNA sequences within this sample yield the same CDR3. The chain employs TRBV7-2 and TRBJ2-1, with 12 nucleotides matching TRBD2. Germline V gene sequence: CDR1 SGHTA, CDR2 FQGNSA. The CDR3 spans 15 residues. With V trimmed by 2 bases and J by 9 bases, 5 bases remained unmatched. The CDR3 DNA is TGTGCCAGCAGCTTACTAGCGGGAGGGCTCGGTGAGCAGTTCTTC. Its translation is CASSLLAGGLGEQFF. Based on the CDR3 plus reference TRBV7-2 and TRBJ2-1, the full variable domain is GAGVSQSPSNKVTEKGKDVELRCDPISGHTALYWYRQSLGQGLEFLIYFQGNSAPDKSGLPSDRFSAERTGGSVSTLTIQRTQQEDSAVYLCASSLLAGGLGEQFFGPGTRLTVL.

This clone occurred a few times. The V and J genes are TRBV9 and TRBJ1-1; possible D gene TRBD1, 5 bases. Trimming left V 4 bases short and J 1 base short, with 11 bases between. This CDR3 is built from 14 residues. CDR1 is SGDLS and CDR2 is YYNGEE in the germline V gene. The CDR3 protein is CASSSQQGNTEAFF. The CDR3 nucleotides are TGTGCCAGCAGCTCACAGCAGGGGAACACTGAAGCTTTCTTT.

This clone was observed a handful of times. The V gene is TRBV7-9, the J gene TRBJ1-4, with a possible D match to TRBD1 (5 bases). CDR3 size: 15 residues. The V end was cut by 1 base, the J end by 3 bases, with 9 bases between. Germline CDR1 SEHNR, CDR2 FQNEAQ (reference sequence). This CDR3 reads CASSLGQSPNEKLFF. The CDR3 bases are TGTGCCAGCAGCTTAGGACAGAGCCCTAATGAAAAACTGTTTTTT.

There are many counts of this clone. The V call is TRBV30, the J call TRBJ2-1; D is unresolved. Trimming pared 1 base from V and 9 bases from J, leaving 7 bases between. This CDR3 is built from 11 residues. Germline loops: CDR1 GTSNPN, CDR2 SVGIG (reference sequence). The CDR3 region is CAWSEAGEQFF. CDR3 nucleotide sequence: TGTGCCTGGAGTGAAGCCGGTGAGCAGTTCTTC.

This clone was recorded a few times. J is TRBJ2-1 and V is TRBV5-4; D not resolved. CDR1 is SGHNT, CDR2 YYREEE, per germline (reference sequence). CDR3 length equals 14 residues. Trimming pared 2 bases from V and 5 bases from J, leaving 11 bases between. For the CDR3, the DNA is TGTGCCAGCAGCTTTAGTATCGAGCACAATGAGCAGTTCTTC. Translated: CASSFSIEHNEQFF.

The rearrangement uses TRBV27 and TRBJ2-2; D possibly corresponds to TRBD2 (5 bases). CDR3 size: 15 residues. V lost 3 bases to trimming and J lost 0 bases, with 8 bases between them. Germline lookup yields CDR1 MNHEY and CDR2 SMNVEV (reference sequence). CDR3 nucleotides: TGTGCCAGCAGTTTGATCGGGGCGAACACCGGGGAGCTGTTTTTT. Translated, it gives CASSLIGANTGELFF.

This clone occurred a few times. The same CDR3 also results from other DNA sequences found in this sample. As DNA, the CDR3 is TGTGCCAGCAGCTTACCTAGCGGGACCTACAATGAGCAGTTCTTC. It is translated as CASSLPSGTYNEQFF. The chain uses TRBV5-4 and TRBJ2-1, with 9 bases fitting TRBD2. This CDR3 region has 15 residues. Trimming at V came to 2 bases and at J to 2 bases, leaving 2 bases not matched to a gene. Germline loops: CDR1 SGHNT, CDR2 YYREEE (reference sequence).

This clone appeared a few times. The V call is TRBV30, the J call TRBJ1-2; D is undetermined. V was clipped by 5 bases and J by 4 bases, with 11 bases between them. Germline CDR1 GTSNPN, CDR2 SVGIG (reference sequence). The CDR3 covers 12 residues. The CDR3 DNA reads as TGTGCCTGGGGCCCTGGAGGCTATGGCTACACCTTC. Its translation is CAWGPGGYGYTF. Using reference TRBV30 and TRBJ1-2 for the parts outside the CDR3, the full variable domain is SQTIHQWPATLVQPVGSPLSLECTVEGTSNPNLYWYRQAAGRGLQLLFYSVGIGQISSEVPQNLSASRPQDRQFILSSKKLLLSDSGFYLCAWGPGGYGYTFGSGTRLTVV.

This clone has only a few counts. The chain is built from TRBV5-4 and TRBJ2-3, with 11 bases that match TRBD2. J gave up 5 bases and V 4 bases, and 9 bases lay outside the gene matches. The germline CDR1 and CDR2 sequences are SGHNT and YYREEE (reference sequence). The CDR3 is 16 residues long. DNA for the CDR3: TGTGCCAGCAGCCCTAAACTAGCGGGAGTTGTAGATACGCAGTATTTT. This codes for CASSPKLAGVVDTQYF.

This clone was picked up a small number of times. The chain recombines TRBV7-7 with TRBJ2-3; maybe TRBD2 (6 bases). This CDR3 region has 15 residues. V was cut by 5 bases and J by 4 bases, with 16 bases left in between. CDR1 is SSHAT and CDR2 is FNYEAQ in the germline V gene (reference sequence). CDR3: CASSPGSTGADTQYF. The CDR3 DNA sequence: TGTGCCAGCAGCCCCGGGAGTACGGGCGCAGATACGCAGTATTTT.

This clone has more than one count but fewer than ten. The chain recombines TRBV30 with TRBJ1-1; 11 bases line up with TRBD1. Unmatched junction bases numbered 3, after V lost 8 bases and J lost 1 base. The CDR3 contains 13 residues. The V gene's germline CDR1 is GTSNPN and CDR2 SVGIG (reference sequence). The CDR3 DNA reads as TGTGCCGGAGGGACAGGGGGGAACACTGAAGCTTTCTTT. Translated, it gives CAGGTGGNTEAFF.